This T cell receptor beta chain emerged from a study of shared clonotypes between healthy human individuals. The assay was immunoSEQ multiplex PCR, and TCRdb's table has in-frame clones only and misses some. The data contain approximately 2,300,000 clones, 80% to 95% of them seen just once; the ten biggest clones take up about 0.41%. Trimming stripped 5 bases from V and 4 bases from J, with 15 bases between. Germline loops: CDR1 SGHTA, CDR2 FQGNSA. CDR3 size: 15 residues. Overall study findings and caveats: Across subsets, estimated richness was generally greater for naive than for memory populations. The study's rarefaction showed incomplete sorted-subset sequencing despite large depth.

Worth noting for this clone: Its antigen is not known.

V gene TRBV7-2 combines with J gene TRBJ1-3; D possibly corresponds to TRBD1 (6 bases). This receptor was taken from a man between 18 and 35 years old in good health. Some clones in this sample may be carry-over from other donors' samples. Sequencing was done on a sample of naive CD4+ T cells from PBMCs. The subset here: CD45RA+ positively selected. The CDR3 protein is CASSRQTGIGNTIYF. The CDR3 DNA is TGTGCCAGCAGCCGTCAAACAGGGATCGGAAACACCATATATTTT. Combining the CDR3 with reference TRBV7-2 and TRBJ1-3 gives the whole variable domain GAGVSQSPSNKVTEKGKDVELRCDPISGHTALYWYRQSLGQGLEFLIYFQGNSAPDKSGLPSDRFSAERTGGSVSTLTIQRTQQEDSAVYLCASSRQTGIGNTIYFGEGSWLTVV.